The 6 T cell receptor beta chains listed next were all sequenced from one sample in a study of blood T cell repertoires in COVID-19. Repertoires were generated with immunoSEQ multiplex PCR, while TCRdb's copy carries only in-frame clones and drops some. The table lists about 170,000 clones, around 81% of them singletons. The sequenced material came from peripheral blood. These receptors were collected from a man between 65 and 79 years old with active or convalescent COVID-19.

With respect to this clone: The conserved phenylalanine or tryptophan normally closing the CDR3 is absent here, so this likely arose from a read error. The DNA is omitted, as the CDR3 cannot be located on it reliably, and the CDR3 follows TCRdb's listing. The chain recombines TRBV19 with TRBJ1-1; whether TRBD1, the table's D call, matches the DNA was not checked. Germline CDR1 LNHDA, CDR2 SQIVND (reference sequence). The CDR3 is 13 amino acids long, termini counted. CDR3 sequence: CASSIGDTRIPYL.

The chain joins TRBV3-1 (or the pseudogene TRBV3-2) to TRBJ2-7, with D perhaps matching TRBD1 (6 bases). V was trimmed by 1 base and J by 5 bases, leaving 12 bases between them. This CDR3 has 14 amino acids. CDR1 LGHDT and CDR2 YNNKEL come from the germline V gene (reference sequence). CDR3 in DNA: TGTGCCAGCAGCCAAGTAGGCAGGGGCGACGAGCAGTACTTC. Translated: CASSQVGRGDEQYF.

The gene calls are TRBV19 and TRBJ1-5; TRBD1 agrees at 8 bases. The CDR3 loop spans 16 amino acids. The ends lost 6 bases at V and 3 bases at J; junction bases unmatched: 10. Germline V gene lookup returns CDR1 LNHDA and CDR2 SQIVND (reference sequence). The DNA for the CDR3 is TGTGCCAGTAGGGGACAGGCACGGGTGACCAATCAGCCCCAGCATTTT. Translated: CASRGQARVTNQPQHF.

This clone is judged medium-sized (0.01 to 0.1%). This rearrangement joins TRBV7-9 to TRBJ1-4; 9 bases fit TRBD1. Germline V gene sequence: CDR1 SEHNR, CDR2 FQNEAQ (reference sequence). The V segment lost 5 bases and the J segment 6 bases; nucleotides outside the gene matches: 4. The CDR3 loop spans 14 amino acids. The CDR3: CASSRGQGYEKLFF. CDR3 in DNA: TGTGCCAGCAGCCGGGGACAGGGTTATGAAAAACTGTTTTTT.

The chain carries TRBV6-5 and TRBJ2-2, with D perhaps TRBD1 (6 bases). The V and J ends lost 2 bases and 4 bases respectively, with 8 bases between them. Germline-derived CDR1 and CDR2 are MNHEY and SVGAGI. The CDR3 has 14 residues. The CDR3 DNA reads TGTGCCAGCAGTTACCCCAGGGGCACCGGGGAGCTGTTTTTT. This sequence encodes CASSYPRGTGELFF.

The CDR3 DNA sequence: TGTGCCAGCAGCCCCCGAGGCAGGGCGACCTATGGCTACACCTTC. This gives the protein CASSPRGRATYGYTF. The genes are TRBV6-2 or TRBV6-3 and TRBJ1-2; perhaps TRBD1 as D (5 bases). Trimming left V 6 bases short and J 4 bases short, with 18 bases between. The germline CDR1 and CDR2 sequences are MNHEY and SVGEGT. The CDR3 runs to 15 residues.